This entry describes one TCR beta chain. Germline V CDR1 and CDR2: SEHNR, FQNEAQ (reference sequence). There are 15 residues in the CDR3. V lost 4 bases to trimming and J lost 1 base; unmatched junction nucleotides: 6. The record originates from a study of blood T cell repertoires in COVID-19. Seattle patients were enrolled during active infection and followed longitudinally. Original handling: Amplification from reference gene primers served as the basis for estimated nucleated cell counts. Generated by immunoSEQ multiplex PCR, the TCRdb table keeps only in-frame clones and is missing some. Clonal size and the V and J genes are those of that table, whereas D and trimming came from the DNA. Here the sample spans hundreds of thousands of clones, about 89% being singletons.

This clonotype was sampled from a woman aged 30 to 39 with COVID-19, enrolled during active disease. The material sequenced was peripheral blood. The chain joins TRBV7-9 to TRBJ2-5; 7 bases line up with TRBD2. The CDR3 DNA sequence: TGTGCCAGCAGCTCGCTAGGCGGGGGCCAAGAGACCCAGTACTTC. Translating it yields CASSSLGGGQETQYF. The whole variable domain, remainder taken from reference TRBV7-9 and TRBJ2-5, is DTGVSQNPRHKITKRGQNVTFRCDPISEHNRLYWYRQTLGQGPEFLTYFQNEAQLEKSRLLSDRFSAERPKGSFSTLEIQRTEQGDSAMYLCASSSLGGGQETQYFGPGTRLLVL.